Sequencing of this TCR beta chain was carried out in a study of T-cell reconstitution after alpha-beta-depleted transplantation in children. The authors prepared the TCRbeta library with unique molecular identifiers. TCRdb passed the PCR reads through MiXCR, listing each CDR3 protein once. In the table there are fewer than 90,000 distinct CDR3 sequences, about 7% of which are singletons. With 0 bases clipped from V and 4 bases from J, the junction kept 6 bases outside the gene matches. Germline CDR1 is SEHNR and CDR2 is FQNEAQ (reference sequence). CDR3 size: 15 residues. This clonotype originated in a human donor who donated a stem cell graft to a child with acute lymphoblastic leukemia. The chain combines TRBV7-9 with TRBJ2-7; 7 bases line up with TRBD1. This sample comprised PBMCs from the stem cell graft donor, obtained from the stem cell graft. CDR3 residues: CASSLALTGVYEQYF. The CDR3 DNA sequence: TGTGCCAGCAGCTTAGCGCTAACAGGGGTGTACGAGCAGTACTTC.